This T cell receptor beta chain was sequenced in a study of blood T cell repertoires in COVID-19. On the study more broadly: Acute and convalescent COVID-19 samples came from the United States, Italy and Spain. PBMCs, B-cell-depleted T cells, or T cells were the source of the cDNA or gDNA that made up the material.

In the original analysis: Using reference gene primer amplification, nucleated cell counts were estimated. Data came from immunoSEQ multiplex PCR; TCRdb stores just in-frame clones and leaves some out. The DNA gave D and trimming, while V, J and clone size come from that table. The sample holds fewer than 50,000 clones, around four fifths seen once. Germline lookup yields CDR1 SGHTS and CDR2 YDEGEE. The CDR3 length is 15 residues. Trimming shortened V by 3 bases and J by 0 bases, and 11 bases separated the two germline ends. The sequence derives from a woman of 80 years or more with active or convalescent COVID-19. Material: peripheral blood. This chain joins TRBV5-8 and TRBJ2-3, with a weak D call TRBD2 (5 bases). The CDR3 loop reads CASSSRGSSTDTQYF. As DNA, the CDR3 is TGTGCCAGCAGCTCCCGGGGTTCTAGCACAGATACGCAGTATTTT.